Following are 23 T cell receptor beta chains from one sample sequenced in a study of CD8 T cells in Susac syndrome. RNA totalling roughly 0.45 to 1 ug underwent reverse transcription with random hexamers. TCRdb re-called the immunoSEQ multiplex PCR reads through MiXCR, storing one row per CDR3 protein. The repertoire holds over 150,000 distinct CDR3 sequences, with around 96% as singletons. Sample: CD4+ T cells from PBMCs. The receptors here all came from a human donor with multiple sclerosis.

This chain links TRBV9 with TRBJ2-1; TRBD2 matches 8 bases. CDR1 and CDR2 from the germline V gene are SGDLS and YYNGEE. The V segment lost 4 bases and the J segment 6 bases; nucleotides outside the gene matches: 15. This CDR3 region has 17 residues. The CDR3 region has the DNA TGTGCCAGCAGCTCTGATAGGAGACTAGCGCGTGGCAATGAGCAGTTCTTC. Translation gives CASSSDRRLARGNEQFF.

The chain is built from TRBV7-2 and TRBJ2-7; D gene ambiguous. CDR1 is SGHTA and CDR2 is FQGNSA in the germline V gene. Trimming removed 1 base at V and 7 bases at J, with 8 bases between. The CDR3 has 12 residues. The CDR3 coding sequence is TGTGCCAGCAGCTTAGTAGGGAAGGAGCAGTACTTC. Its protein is CASSLVGKEQYF.

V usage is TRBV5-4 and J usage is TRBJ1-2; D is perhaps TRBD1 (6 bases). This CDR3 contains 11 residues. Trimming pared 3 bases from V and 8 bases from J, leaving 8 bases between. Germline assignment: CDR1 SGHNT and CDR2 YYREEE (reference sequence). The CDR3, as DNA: TGTGCCAGCAGCTCACAGGGAGGCTACACCTTC. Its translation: CASSSQGGYTF.

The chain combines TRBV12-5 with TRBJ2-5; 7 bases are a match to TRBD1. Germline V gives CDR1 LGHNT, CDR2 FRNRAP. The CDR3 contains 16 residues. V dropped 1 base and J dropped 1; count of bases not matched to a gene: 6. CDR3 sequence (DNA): TGTGCTAGTGGTTTGGCGTCAGGGACAGCCCAAGAGACCCAGTACTTC. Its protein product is CASGLASGTAQETQYF.

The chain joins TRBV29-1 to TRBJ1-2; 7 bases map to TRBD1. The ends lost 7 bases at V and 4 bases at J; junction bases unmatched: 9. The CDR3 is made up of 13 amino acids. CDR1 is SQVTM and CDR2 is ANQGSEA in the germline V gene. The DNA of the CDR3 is TGCAGCGACTACAGGGGAGTTGGCTATGGCTACACCTTC. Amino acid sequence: CSDYRGVGYGYTF.

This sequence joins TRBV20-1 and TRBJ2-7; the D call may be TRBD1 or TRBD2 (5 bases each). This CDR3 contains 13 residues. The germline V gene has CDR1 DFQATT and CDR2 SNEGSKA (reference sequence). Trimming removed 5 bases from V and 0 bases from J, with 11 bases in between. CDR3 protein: CSAQGRSSYEQYF. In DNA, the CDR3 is TGCAGTGCTCAGGGACGGTCCTCCTACGAGCAGTACTTC.

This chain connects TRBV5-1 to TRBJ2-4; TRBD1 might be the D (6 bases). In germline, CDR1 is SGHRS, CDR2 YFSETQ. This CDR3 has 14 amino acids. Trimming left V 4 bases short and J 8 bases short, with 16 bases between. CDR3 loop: CASSQDTEGDIQYF. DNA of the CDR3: TGCGCCAGCAGCCAGGATACCGAGGGGGACATTCAGTACTTC. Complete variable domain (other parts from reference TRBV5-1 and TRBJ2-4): KAGVTQTPRYLIKTRGQQVTLSCSPISGHRSVSWYQQTPGQGLQFLFEYFSETQRNKGNFPGRFSGRQFSNSRSEMNVSTLELGDSALYLCASSQDTEGDIQYFGAGTRLSVL.

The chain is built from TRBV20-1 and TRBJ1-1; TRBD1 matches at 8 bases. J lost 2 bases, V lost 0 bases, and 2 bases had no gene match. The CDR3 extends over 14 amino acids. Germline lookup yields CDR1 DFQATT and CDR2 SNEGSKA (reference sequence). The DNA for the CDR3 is TGCAGTGCTAGAGAAGGGACAGGAAACACTGAAGCTTTCTTT. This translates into CSAREGTGNTEAFF.

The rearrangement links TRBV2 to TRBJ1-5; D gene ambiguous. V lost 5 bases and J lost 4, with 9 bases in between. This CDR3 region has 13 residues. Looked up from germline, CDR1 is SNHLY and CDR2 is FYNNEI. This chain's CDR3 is CASSPDANQPQHF. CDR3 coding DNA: TGTGCCAGCAGTCCGGACGCTAATCAGCCCCAGCATTTT.

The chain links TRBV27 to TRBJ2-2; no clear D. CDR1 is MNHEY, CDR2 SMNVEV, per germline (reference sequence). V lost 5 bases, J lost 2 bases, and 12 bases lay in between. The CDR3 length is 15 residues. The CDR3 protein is CASSPIVINTGELFF. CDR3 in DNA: TGTGCCAGCAGTCCGATAGTGATCAACACCGGGGAGCTGTTTTTT.

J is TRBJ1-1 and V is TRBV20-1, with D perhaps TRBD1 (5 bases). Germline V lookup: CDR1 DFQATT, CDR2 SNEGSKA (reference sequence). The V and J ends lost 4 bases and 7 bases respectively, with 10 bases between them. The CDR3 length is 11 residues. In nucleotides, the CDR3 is TGCAGTGCTAAGGGGTACGGTGAAGCTTTCTTT. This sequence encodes CSAKGYGEAFF.

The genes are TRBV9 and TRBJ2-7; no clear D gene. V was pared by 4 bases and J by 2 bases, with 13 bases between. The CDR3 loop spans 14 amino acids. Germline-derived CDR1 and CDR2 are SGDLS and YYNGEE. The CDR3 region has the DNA TGTGCCAGCAGCCCAAACTACCCGGCCTACGAGCAGTACTTC. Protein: CASSPNYPAYEQYF.

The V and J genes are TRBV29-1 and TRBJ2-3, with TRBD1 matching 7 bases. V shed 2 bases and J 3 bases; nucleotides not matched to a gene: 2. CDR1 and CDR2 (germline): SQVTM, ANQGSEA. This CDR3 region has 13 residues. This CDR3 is CSVERRGTDTQYF. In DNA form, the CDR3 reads TGCAGCGTTGAACGCAGGGGGACAGATACGCAGTATTTT.

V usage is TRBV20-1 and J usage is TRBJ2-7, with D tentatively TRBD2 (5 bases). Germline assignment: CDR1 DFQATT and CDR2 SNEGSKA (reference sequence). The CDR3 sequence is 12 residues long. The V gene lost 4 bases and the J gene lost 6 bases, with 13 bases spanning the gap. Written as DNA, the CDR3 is TGCAGTGCTAAATCACTACGGGGCGAGCAGTACTTC. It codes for CSAKSLRGEQYF.

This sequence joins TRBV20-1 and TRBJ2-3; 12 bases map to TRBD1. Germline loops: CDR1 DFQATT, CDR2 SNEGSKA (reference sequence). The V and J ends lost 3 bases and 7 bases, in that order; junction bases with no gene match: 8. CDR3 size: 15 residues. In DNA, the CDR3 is TGCAGTGCTAGGCCGGGACAGGGGGCCCTGCATACGCAGTATTTT. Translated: CSARPGQGALHTQYF.

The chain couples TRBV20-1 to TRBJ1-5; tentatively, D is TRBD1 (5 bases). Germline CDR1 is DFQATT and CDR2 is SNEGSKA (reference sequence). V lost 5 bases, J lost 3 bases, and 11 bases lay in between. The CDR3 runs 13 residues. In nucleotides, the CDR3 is TGCAGTGCTTTCGGGGCGCCCAATCAGCCCCAGCATTTT. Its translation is CSAFGAPNQPQHF.

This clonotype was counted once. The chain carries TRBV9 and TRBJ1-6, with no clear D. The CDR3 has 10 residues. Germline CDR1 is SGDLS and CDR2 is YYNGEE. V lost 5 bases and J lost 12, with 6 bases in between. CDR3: CASRVLPLHF. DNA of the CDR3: TGTGCCAGCAGAGTGTTACCCCTCCACTTT.

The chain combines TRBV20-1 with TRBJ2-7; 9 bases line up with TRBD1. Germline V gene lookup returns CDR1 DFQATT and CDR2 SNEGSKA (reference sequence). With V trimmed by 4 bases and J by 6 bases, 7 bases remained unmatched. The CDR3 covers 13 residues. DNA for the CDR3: TGCAGTGCTACCTGGACAGGGGTCGGCGAGCAGTACTTC. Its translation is CSATWTGVGEQYF.

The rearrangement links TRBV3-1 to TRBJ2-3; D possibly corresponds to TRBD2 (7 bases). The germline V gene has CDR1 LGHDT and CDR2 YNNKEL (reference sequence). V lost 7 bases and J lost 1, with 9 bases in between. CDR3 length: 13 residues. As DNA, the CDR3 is TGTGCCAGCAAAGGGGGGGGCACAGATACGCAGTATTTT. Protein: CASKGGGTDTQYF.

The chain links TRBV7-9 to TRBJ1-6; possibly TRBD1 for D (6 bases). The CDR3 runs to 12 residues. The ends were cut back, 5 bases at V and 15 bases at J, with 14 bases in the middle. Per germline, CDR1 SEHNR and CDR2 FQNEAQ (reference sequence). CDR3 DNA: TGTGCCAGCAGCCTCGCGGGGGCCCACCTCCACTTT. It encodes CASSLAGAHLHF.

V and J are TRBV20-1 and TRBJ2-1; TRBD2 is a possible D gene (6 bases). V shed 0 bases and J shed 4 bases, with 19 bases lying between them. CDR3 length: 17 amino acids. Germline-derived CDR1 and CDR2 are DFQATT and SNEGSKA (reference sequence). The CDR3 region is CSARELSGPGPYNEQFF. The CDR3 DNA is TGCAGTGCTAGAGAGCTGAGCGGGCCTGGGCCTTACAATGAGCAGTTCTTC.

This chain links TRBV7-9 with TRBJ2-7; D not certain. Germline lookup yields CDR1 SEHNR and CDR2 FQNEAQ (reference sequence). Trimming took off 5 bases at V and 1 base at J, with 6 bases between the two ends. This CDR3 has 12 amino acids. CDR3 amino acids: CASSPRSYEQYF. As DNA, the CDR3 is TGTGCCAGCAGCCCTAGGTCCTACGAGCAGTACTTC.

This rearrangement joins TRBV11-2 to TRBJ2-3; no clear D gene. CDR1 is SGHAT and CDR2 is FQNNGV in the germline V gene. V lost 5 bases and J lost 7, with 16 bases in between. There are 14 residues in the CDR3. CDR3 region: CASSMDRGANTQYF. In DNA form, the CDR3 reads TGTGCCAGCAGCATGGACCGAGGAGCAAATACGCAGTATTTT.